This T cell receptor beta chain was identified during a study of blood T cell repertoires in COVID-19. Study details: Sites across the United States, Italy and Spain contributed samples from acute and convalescent COVID-19. PBMCs, B-cell-depleted T cells, or T cells were the source of the cDNA or gDNA that made up the material.

CDR3 length: 14 amino acids. The ends lost 6 bases at V and 5 bases at J; junction bases unmatched: 7. The germline V gene has CDR1 LNHDA and CDR2 SQIVND (reference sequence). Original processing notes: By means of reference gene primer amplification, nucleated cell counts were estimated. Method: immunoSEQ multiplex PCR; TCRdb's copy keeps in-frame clones and lacks some. V and J calls and clone size are those listed in that table; D and trimming were worked out from the DNA. The sample shows tens of thousands of clones, approximately 82% of them seen only once. The sequencing input was peripheral blood. The TCR originated in a man aged 60 to 69 with acute or convalescent COVID-19. The chain is built from TRBV19 and TRBJ2-5; 9 nucleotides match TRBD1. The CDR3: CASRRTGAGETQYF. For the CDR3, the DNA is TGTGCCAGTAGAAGGACAGGGGCCGGGGAGACCCAGTACTTC.